The 27 T cell receptor beta chains reported below all come from one sample, sequenced in a study of regulatory T cells in long-lasting Graves disease. Researchers made TCR beta libraries by using iRepertoire HTBI primers and running Arm-PCR on CDR3 regions. From the multiplex PCR reads, TCRdb called clonotypes with MiXCR, one entry per CDR3 protein. The table includes roughly 420,000 distinct CDR3 sequences, about a sixth detected once. Time point reported: newly diagnosed GD, antithyroid drugs for less than 3 months. From RNA extracted from PBMCs, the TCR library was made. Source: peripheral blood mononuclear cells (PBMCs), taken at new diagnosis, from a patient treated with antithyroid drugs. The origin of the receptors is a female donor with Graves disease.

This clonotype was recorded at least ten times. The V and J genes are TRBV7-9 and TRBJ1-1; weak D call: TRBD1 (5 bases). V lost 5 bases to trimming and J lost 7 bases, with 14 bases between them. The germline V gene encodes CDR1 SEHNR and CDR2 FQNEAQ (reference sequence). This CDR3 has 13 residues. CDR3: CASSPSGGGEAFF. In DNA form, the CDR3 reads TGTGCCAGCAGCCCCTCGGGGGGGGGTGAAGCTTTCTTT.

This clonotype appeared many times. The CDR3 reads CASSPGGGSSYEQYF. The DNA for the CDR3 is TGTGCCAGCAGTCCGGGGGGCGGGAGCTCCTACGAGCAGTACTTC. This chain connects TRBV6-1 to TRBJ2-7, with a tentative D call TRBD2 (7 bases). This CDR3 contains 15 residues. Germline CDR1 MNHNS, CDR2 SASEGT. Trimming removed 5 bases at V and 0 bases at J, with 14 bases between.

V usage is TRBV7-2 and J usage is TRBJ1-3; D ambiguous. V lost 6 bases, J lost 4 bases, and 19 bases lay in between. CDR1 and CDR2 from the germline V gene are SGHTA and FQGNSA. CDR3 size: 16 residues. The CDR3 here is CASSPPKLRSGNTIYF. In DNA, the CDR3 is TGTGCCAGCAGTCCTCCTAAACTGAGATCAGGAAACACCATATATTTT. The variable domain in full, completed from reference TRBV7-2 and TRBJ1-3, reads GAGVSQSPSNKVTEKGKDVELRCDPISGHTALYWYRQSLGQGLEFLIYFQGNSAPDKSGLPSDRFSAERTGGSVSTLTIQRTQQEDSAVYLCASSPPKLRSGNTIYFGEGSWLTVV.

Ten or more counts support this clonotype. This chain connects TRBV15 to TRBJ2-5; D unresolved. Trimming took 0 bases from V and 4 from J, leaving 15 bases between them. The CDR3 is made up of 16 amino acids. The germline V gene has CDR1 LNHNV and CDR2 YYDKDF (reference sequence). The CDR3, as DNA: TGTGCCACCAGCAGAGACTCCTCGGTTGTAGGAGAGACCCAGTACTTC. Protein sequence: CATSRDSSVVGETQYF.

This clonotype was counted at least ten times. The CDR3 is CASGNSTSLPNYGYTF. The CDR3 nucleotides are TGTGCTAGTGGTAACTCAACGAGTCTACCTAACTATGGCTACACCTTC. The chain couples TRBV12-5 to TRBJ1-2; D remains unclear. The germline V and J ends were trimmed by 5 bases and 0 bases, with 16 bases remaining between them. CDR1 LGHNT and CDR2 FRNRAP come from the germline V gene. The CDR3 loop spans 16 amino acids.

This clonotype was seen ten or more times. This sequence joins TRBV5-1 and TRBJ2-3; 11 bases are a match to TRBD2. From germline, CDR1 is SGHRS and CDR2 YFSETQ. This CDR3 contains 16 residues. The V gene end was trimmed by 0 bases and the J gene end by 1 base; junction bases not matched to a gene: 1. The CDR3 loop reads CASSLELAGGTDTQYF. The CDR3 nucleotides are TGCGCCAGCAGCTTGGAACTAGCGGGGGGCACAGATACGCAGTATTTT.

This clonotype has at least ten counts. The gene calls are TRBV20-1 and TRBJ1-5; the D is unclear. This CDR3 is 16 amino acids long. CDR1 is DFQATT, CDR2 SNEGSKA, per germline (reference sequence). The germline V and J ends were trimmed by 0 bases and 0 bases, with 12 bases remaining between them. CDR3: CSARDRLKGSNQPQHF. Here the CDR3 DNA reads TGCAGTGCTAGAGATCGCCTGAAAGGTAGCAATCAGCCCCAGCATTTT.

This sequence joins TRBV7-3 and TRBJ2-5, with 10 bases identical to TRBD1. V lost 5 bases, J lost 5 bases, and 8 bases stayed unmatched. This CDR3 spans 15 amino acids. Germline V gene data show CDR1 as SGHTA and CDR2 as FQGTGA. The CDR3 region has the DNA TGTGCCAGCAGCCCCGGGACAGGGGACGGCGAGACCCAGTACTTC. Translating gives CASSPGTGDGETQYF. Based on the CDR3 plus reference TRBV7-3 and TRBJ2-5, the full variable domain is GAGVSQTPSNKVTEKGKYVELRCDPISGHTALYWYRQSLGQGPEFLIYFQGTGAADDSGLPNDRFFAVRPEGSVSTLKIQRTERGDSAVYLCASSPGTGDGETQYFGPGTRLLVL.

Only a few counts were recorded for this clonotype. The chain uses TRBV5-1 and TRBJ1-1; TRBD1 matches at 7 bases. Germline CDR1 is SGHRS and CDR2 is YFSETQ. Losses at the gene ends were 4 bases for V and 1 base for J; bases not matched to a gene: 7. The CDR3 covers 15 residues. The CDR3 here is CASSPLGQKNTEAFF. Here the CDR3 DNA reads TGCGCCAGCAGCCCGCTGGGACAGAAGAACACTGAAGCTTTCTTT.

This clonotype was recorded many times. The rearrangement links TRBV7-6 to TRBJ2-7; no clear D. The CDR3 consists of 15 residues. Trimming removed 6 bases at V and 4 bases at J, with 19 bases between. CDR1 is SGHVS, CDR2 FNYEAQ, per germline. The CDR3 DNA is TGTGCCAGCAGTCCAACCCCGGGTTCGATGTACGAGCAGTACTTC. It encodes CASSPTPGSMYEQYF.

This clonotype was observed many times. V is TRBV9 and J is TRBJ1-4; D remains unclear. Between the trimmed V and J ends, which lost 0 bases and 1 base, there was a span of 4 bases. Germline V gene lookup returns CDR1 SGDLS and CDR2 YYNGEE. The CDR3 consists of 14 residues. The CDR3 DNA sequence: TGTGCCAGCAGCGTAGGGGGAACTAATGAAAAACTGTTTTTT. Translation gives CASSVGGTNEKLFF.

To note about this clonotype: A much larger clonotype is one base distant, so this may be a read error. The genes are TRBV7-9 and TRBJ2-3, with D perhaps given as TRBD1 or TRBD2 (5 bases each). This CDR3 has 15 amino acids. The germline V gene encodes CDR1 SEHNR and CDR2 FQNEAQ (reference sequence). The CDR3: CASSSPPEGEYERYF. In DNA form, the CDR3 reads TGTGCCAGCAGCTCCCCTCCGGAAGGGGAGTACGAGCGGTACTTC. Using reference TRBV7-9 and TRBJ2-3 for the parts outside the CDR3, the full variable domain is DTGVSQNPRHKITKRGQNVTFRCDPISEHNRLYWYRQTLGQGPEFLTYFQNEAQLEKSRLLSDRFSAERPKGSFSTLEIQRTEQGDSAMYLCASSSPPEGEYERYFGPGTRLTVL.

Points on this clonotype: Just one base apart from a much larger clone, this may be a read error. This CDR3 fails to terminate in the conserved phenylalanine or tryptophan, so it likely reflects a read error. V and J are TRBV24-1 and TRBJ1-5, with D unclear. V was clipped by 4 bases and J by 3 bases, with 9 bases between them. CDR1 KGHDR and CDR2 SFDVKD come from the germline V gene. The CDR3 sequence is 14 residues long. The CDR3 is CATSDSTSNQPQHS. CDR3 DNA sequence: TGTGCCACCAGTGACAGTACTTCCAATCAGCCCCAGCATTCT.

Notes on this clonotype: With a much larger clone just one base away, this may be a read error. CDR3 nucleotide sequence: TGTGCCAGCAGTTACAGGGCAGTTCTGCATGACACTGAAGCTTTCTTT. Translation gives CASSYRAVLHDTEAFF. The genes are TRBV6-2 or TRBV6-3 and TRBJ1-1; D is unresolved. Germline V gene data show CDR1 as MNHEY and CDR2 as SVGEGT. The length of the CDR3 is 16 residues. Trimming removed 2 bases from V and 3 bases from J, with 16 bases in between.

This clonotype was seen many times. The chain couples TRBV29-1 to TRBJ1-2; the D is unclear. CDR3 size: 12 residues. V shed 2 bases and J shed 8 bases, with 12 bases lying between them. Germline lookup yields CDR1 SQVTM and CDR2 ANQGSEA. The CDR3 sequence is CSVETQKGGYTF. The CDR3 bases are TGCAGCGTTGAAACTCAAAAAGGGGGCTACACCTTC. The whole variable domain, filled in from reference TRBV29-1 and TRBJ1-2, reads SAVISQKPSRDICQRGTSLTIQCQVDSQVTMMFWYRQQPGQSLTLIATANQGSEATYESGFVIDKFPISRPNLTFSTLTVSNMSPEDSSIYLCSVETQKGGYTFGSGTRLTVV.

This clonotype occurred many times. The V and J genes are TRBV29-1 and TRBJ2-7; tentatively, D is TRBD1 or TRBD2 (5 bases each). This CDR3 is built from 12 residues. V was pared by 6 bases and J by 0 bases, with 9 bases between. Germline V gene data show CDR1 as SQVTM and CDR2 as ANQGSEA. CDR3 sequence: CSVRDLSYEQYF. The CDR3 DNA reads TGCAGCGTCCGGGACCTCTCCTACGAGCAGTACTTC.

This clonotype was counted at least ten times. The chain recombines TRBV2 with TRBJ2-6; D is uncertain. V was trimmed by 6 bases and J by 3 bases, leaving 21 bases between them. The germline CDR1 and CDR2 sequences are SNHLY and FYNNEI. The CDR3 is made up of 18 amino acids. CDR3 coding DNA: TGTGCCAGCAGCCCCCGAGGCCCTGCTCGAGGTGGGGCCAACGTCCTGACTTTC. Protein product: CASSPRGPARGGANVLTF. The variable domain in full, with the rest retrieved from reference TRBV2 and TRBJ2-6, is EPEVTQTPSHQVTQMGQEVILRCVPISNHLYFYWYRQILGQKVEFLVSFYNNEISEKSEIFDDQFSVERPDGSNFTLKIRSTKLEDSAMYFCASSPRGPARGGANVLTFGAGSRLTVL.

This clonotype was seen repeatedly, ten times or more. V is TRBV12-3 or TRBV12-4 and J is TRBJ2-7; D is possibly TRBD1 (6 bases). The V and J ends lost 6 bases and 6 bases respectively, with 12 bases between them. This CDR3 spans 12 amino acids. CDR3 sequence reads: CASSPTGSEQYF. Written as DNA, the CDR3 is TGTGCCAGCAGCCCGACAGGTTCCGAGCAGTACTTC.

This clonotype was counted between two and nine times. The chain uses TRBV3-1 and TRBJ1-5, with D unresolved. Germline lookup yields CDR1 LGHDT and CDR2 YNNKEL (reference sequence). This CDR3 spans 15 amino acids. Deletions cut 0 bases from V and 9 bases from J, with 15 bases between. The CDR3 coding sequence is TGTGCCAGCAGCCAAGATCCCGCCGGGTGGCGGCCCCAGCATTTT. As protein: CASSQDPAGWRPQHF.

The V and J genes are TRBV7-3 and TRBJ2-1, with 8 bases lining up with TRBD2. This CDR3 is 15 amino acids long. The germline gives CDR1 SGHTA, CDR2 FQGTGA. V was pared by 6 bases and J by 5 bases, with 9 bases of the junction left unmatched. The CDR3 bases are TGTGCCAGCAGTTTGAGCGGGGGACTTGACAATGAGCAGTTCTTC. Translated, it gives CASSLSGGLDNEQFF.

J is TRBJ2-7 and V is TRBV28; TRBD2 agrees at 7 bases. The CDR3 is 16 residues long. Germline values: CDR1 MDHEN, CDR2 SYDVKM. The V gene end was trimmed by 3 bases and the J gene end by 2 bases; junction bases not matched to a gene: 10. CDR3: CASSLSWRERTYEQYF. CDR3 sequence (DNA): TGTGCCAGCAGTTTGAGCTGGCGGGAGAGAACCTACGAGCAGTACTTC.

This clonotype was detected ten times or more. The chain employs TRBV27 and TRBJ1-5; 10 nucleotides agree with TRBD1. Per germline, CDR1 MNHEY and CDR2 SMNVEV (reference sequence). CDR3 length: 15 amino acids. The trim removed 5 bases at V and 2 bases at J, leaving 3 bases unmatched. The CDR3 coding sequence is TGTGCCAGCAGTGCCGGGACAGGGGGCAATCAGCCCCAGCATTTT. This translates into CASSAGTGGNQPQHF.

This clonotype was seen only a few times. The chain recombines TRBV29-1 with TRBJ1-1; D perhaps matches TRBD1 (6 bases). The germline CDR1 and CDR2 sequences are SQVTM and ANQGSEA. The CDR3 length is 12 residues. V lost 7 bases to trimming and J lost 0 bases, with 9 bases between them. CDR3 bases: TGCAGCGCCTACAGGGTGAACACTGAAGCTTTCTTT. It encodes CSAYRVNTEAFF.

With regard to this clonotype: A much larger clone lies one base from this, so it may be a read error. This chain connects TRBV7-9 to TRBJ2-1; perhaps TRBD1 as D (6 bases). V was trimmed by 5 bases and J by 10 bases, leaving 9 bases between them. In germline, CDR1 is SEHNR, CDR2 FQNEAQ (reference sequence). This CDR3 has 11 amino acids. For the CDR3, the DNA is TGTGCCAGCAGCACCGGGACAGAGCAGTTCTTC. Its protein product is CASSTGTEQFF.

This clonotype was recorded many times. The J gene is TRBJ2-3, the V gene TRBV7-2, with 7 bases aligning to TRBD1. This CDR3 comprises 17 residues. V dropped 2 bases and J dropped 3; count of bases not matched to a gene: 11. CDR1 is SGHTA, CDR2 FQGNSA, per germline. The CDR3 DNA follows: TGTGCCAGCAGCTTATACCCCACAGGGGTAGGGACAGATACGCAGTATTTT. It encodes CASSLYPTGVGTDTQYF.

Only one count was recorded for this clonotype. J is TRBJ2-1 and V is TRBV12-3 or TRBV12-4; 14 nucleotides line up with TRBD2. The DNA end is a closer match to TRBJ2-4, so the J assignment may be wrong. The CDR3 is 18 amino acids. CDR3 bases: TGTGCCAGCAGTTTTGTTGGGACTAGCGGGAGTAGCCGGGGGATTCAGTACTTC. It translates to CASSFVGTSGSSRGIQYF.

Points on this clonotype: A much larger clonotype is one base distant, so this may be a read error. This chain links TRBV5-6 with TRBJ1-4; the D gene is possibly TRBD1 (6 bases). Trimming left V 7 bases short and J 7 bases short, with 20 bases between. The CDR3 sequence is 15 residues long. Germline V gene lookup returns CDR1 SGHDT and CDR2 YYEEEE. DNA for the CDR3: TGTGCCAGCGCCCGCCGAGGACAGAGGGGTGAAAAACTGTTTTTT. Translated: CASARRGQRGEKLFF. The full variable domain, completed using reference TRBV5-6 and TRBJ1-4, is DAGVTQSPTHLIKTRGQQVTLRCSPKSGHDTVSWYQQALGQGPQFIFQYYEEEERQRGNFPDRFSGHQFPNYSSELNVNALLLGDSALYLCASARRGQRGEKLFFGSGTQLSVL.